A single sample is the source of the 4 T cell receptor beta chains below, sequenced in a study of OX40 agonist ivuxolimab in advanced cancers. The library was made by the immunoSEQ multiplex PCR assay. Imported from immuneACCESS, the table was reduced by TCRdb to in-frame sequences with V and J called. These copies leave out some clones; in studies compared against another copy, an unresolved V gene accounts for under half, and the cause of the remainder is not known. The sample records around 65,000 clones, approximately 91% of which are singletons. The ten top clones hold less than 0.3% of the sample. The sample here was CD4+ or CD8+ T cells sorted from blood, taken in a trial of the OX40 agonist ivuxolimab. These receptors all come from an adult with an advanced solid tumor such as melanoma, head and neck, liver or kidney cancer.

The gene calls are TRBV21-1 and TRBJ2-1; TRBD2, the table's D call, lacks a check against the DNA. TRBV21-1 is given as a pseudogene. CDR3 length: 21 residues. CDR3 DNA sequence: TGTGCCAGCAGCAATGATATTGGACTAGCGGGAGTGTTATGCTCCTACAATGAGCAGTTCTTC. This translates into CASSNDIGLAGVLCSYNEQFF.

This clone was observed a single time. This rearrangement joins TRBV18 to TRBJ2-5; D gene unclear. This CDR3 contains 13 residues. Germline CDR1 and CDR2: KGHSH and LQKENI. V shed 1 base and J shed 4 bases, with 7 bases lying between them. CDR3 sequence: CASSPRSGETQYF. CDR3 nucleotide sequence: TGTGCCAGCTCACCACGGTCGGGAGAGACCCAGTACTTC.

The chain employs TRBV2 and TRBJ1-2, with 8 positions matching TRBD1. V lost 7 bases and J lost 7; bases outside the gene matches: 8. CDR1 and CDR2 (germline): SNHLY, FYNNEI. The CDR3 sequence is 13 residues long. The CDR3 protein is CASTYGQGLGYTF. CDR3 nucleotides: TGTGCCAGCACCTACGGACAGGGCCTTGGCTACACCTTC.

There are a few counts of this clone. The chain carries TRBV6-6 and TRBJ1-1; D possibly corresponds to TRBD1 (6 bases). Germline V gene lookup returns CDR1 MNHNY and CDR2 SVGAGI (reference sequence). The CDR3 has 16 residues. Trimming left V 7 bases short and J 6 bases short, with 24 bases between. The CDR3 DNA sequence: TGTGCCAGCACAACCAGGGGCGCCTCGGGCATCGCTGAAGCTTTCTTT. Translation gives CASTTRGASGIAEAFF.